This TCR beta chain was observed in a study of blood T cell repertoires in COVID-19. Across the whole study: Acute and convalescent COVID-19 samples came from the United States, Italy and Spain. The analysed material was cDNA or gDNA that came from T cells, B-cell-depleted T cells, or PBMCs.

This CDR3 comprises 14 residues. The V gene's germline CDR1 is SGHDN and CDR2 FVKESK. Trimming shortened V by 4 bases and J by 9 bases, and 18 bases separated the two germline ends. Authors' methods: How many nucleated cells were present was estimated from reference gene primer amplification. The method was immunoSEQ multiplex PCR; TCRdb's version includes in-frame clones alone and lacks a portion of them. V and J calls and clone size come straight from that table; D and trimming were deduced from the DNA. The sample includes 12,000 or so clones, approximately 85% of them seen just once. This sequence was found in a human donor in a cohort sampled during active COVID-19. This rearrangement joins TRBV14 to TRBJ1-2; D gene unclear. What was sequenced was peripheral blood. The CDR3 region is CASSLNSGRPSYTF. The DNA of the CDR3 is TGTGCCAGCAGCCTTAATTCTGGGAGGCCGAGCTACACCTTC. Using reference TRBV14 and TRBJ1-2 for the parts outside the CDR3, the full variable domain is EAGVTQFPSHSVIEKGQTVTLRCDPISGHDNLYWYRRVMGKEIKFLLHFVKESKQDESGMPNNRFLAERTGGTYSTLKVQPAELEDSGVYFCASSLNSGRPSYTFGSGTRLTVV.